This TCR beta chain was sequenced for a study of identical twins. General study points: Twin-shared out-of-frame alpha sequences showed excess low generation probability.

Only healthy Caucasians were enrolled as donors. Germline CDR1 KGHSH, CDR2 LQKENI. Unmatched junction bases numbered 10, after V lost 3 bases and J lost 9 bases. The CDR3 is 16 residues long. This clonotype was seen a handful of times. Its antigen remains unknown. cDNA carried unique molecular identifiers, and a universal primer site was added by template switching. Using its own MiXCR run on the 5' RACE reads, TCRdb lists one record per CDR3 protein. The table lists more than 650,000 distinct CDR3 sequences, around 5.7% of them singletons. Input material: naive T cells sorted from blood. The chain couples TRBV18 to TRBJ2-1; 11 nucleotides align to TRBD1. The sequence came from a man aged 18 to 29 in good health. CDR3 DNA sequence: TGTGCCAGCTCACCCCCGGGACAGGGGGTCTTAAGTGAGCAGTTCTTC. The encoded protein is CASSPPGQGVLSEQFF.